This T cell receptor (beta chain) was recorded in a study of T cells in Graves' hyperthyroidism and ophthalmopathy. Study as a whole: Prior to any treatment, at the point of initial diagnosis, peripheral blood was collected.

Amplification yielded TCR beta CDR3 regions, with RNA transcripts as the source. First-round RT-PCR with HTBI primers amplified the TCR CDR3 region. TCRdb analysed the multiplex PCR reads with MiXCR anew, one entry per CDR3 protein. The sample shows under 350,000 distinct CDR3 sequences, about 18% of them seen only once. Germline assignment: CDR1 LNHDA and CDR2 SQIVND (reference sequence). This CDR3 has 16 amino acids. Trimming took off 4 bases at V and 1 base at J, with 14 bases between the two ends. Stability of Graves' hyperthyroidism was defined as absent ophthalmopathy progression within 18 months. The authors took PBMCs from 8.5 to 10 ml fresh peripheral blood.

This rearrangement joins TRBV19 to TRBJ1-5; D not certain. Sample: blood. The TCR sequence derives from a woman aged 45-59 years with Graves' hyperthyroidism. The DNA for the CDR3 is TGTGCCAGTAGTACCGCTAGTTTCTCAAGCAATCAGCCCCAGCATTTT. This gives the protein CASSTASFSSNQPQHF.